The 25 T cell receptor beta chains in this list originate from one sample, sequenced in a study of vaccination and CD4 T cells after COVID-19. Treatment of the sample: roughly ten-day PBMC culture with coronavirus spike peptide pools or control peptides (ViraFEST assay). Researchers used the Oncomine TCR Beta short-read assay to sequence DNA from cultured CD4+ T cells. TCRdb reprocessed the PCR reads with MiXCR, giving one entry per CDR3 protein. Here the sample spans 9,000 to 10,000 distinct CDR3 sequences, approximately 66% being singletons. These receptors' antigens are unknown. Input material: CD4+ T cells from blood, cultured in vitro. The receptors originated from a human donor who had recovered from COVID-19.

DNA for the CDR3: TGTGCTAGTGGTTTGCGGGTGATCTCCTATAATTCACCCCTCCACTTT. It specifies CASGLRVISYNSPLHF. This sequence joins TRBV12-5 and TRBJ1-6; D remains ambiguous. This CDR3 region has 16 residues. The germline gives CDR1 LGHNT, CDR2 FRNRAP. Trimming left V 2 bases short and J 0 bases short, with 8 bases between.

The chain uses TRBV25-1 and TRBJ2-4, with D uncertain. There are 13 residues in the CDR3. Trimming cost V 5 bases and J 0 bases, with 5 bases left between them. Germline assignment: CDR1 MGHDK and CDR2 SYGVNS. The CDR3 bases are TGTGCCAGCAGTTCCCTAGCCAAAAACATTCAGTACTTC. It encodes CASSSLAKNIQYF.

The chain links TRBV6-1 to TRBJ1-5; maybe TRBD1 (6 bases). V shed 5 bases and J shed 4 bases, with 15 bases lying between them. The CDR3 length is 15 residues. Germline loops: CDR1 MNHNS, CDR2 SASEGT. The CDR3 loop is CASSRQVSSNQPQHF. The CDR3 DNA reads TGTGCCAGCAGTCGACAGGTGAGCTCAAATCAGCCCCAGCATTTT.

V and J are TRBV20-1 and TRBJ1-2; the D gene is possibly TRBD1 (6 bases). V shed 3 bases and J shed 8 bases, with 19 bases lying between them. The CDR3 length is 14 residues. The germline CDR1 and CDR2 sequences are DFQATT and SNEGSKA (reference sequence). The CDR3 DNA sequence: TGCAGTGCTAGCAAAACACAGGGTTATGTGGGCTACACCTTC. Amino acid sequence: CSASKTQGYVGYTF.

The rearrangement uses TRBV12-3 or TRBV12-4 and TRBJ1-2; 8 bases line up with TRBD1. V lost 5 bases to trimming and J lost 6 bases; unmatched junction nucleotides: 14. This CDR3 is built from 16 residues. CDR3 loop: CASSHAGGEVWHGYTF. DNA for the CDR3: TGTGCCAGCAGTCACGCAGGGGGCGAGGTCTGGCATGGCTACACCTTC.

The chain carries TRBV6-1 and TRBJ2-2; D may be TRBD1 (5 bases). Trimming left V 7 bases short and J 0 bases short, with 12 bases between. Germline V gene lookup returns CDR1 MNHNS and CDR2 SASEGT. The CDR3 is 15 residues long. The CDR3 region has the DNA TGTGCCAGCAAGGCGGCAGGGTCGAACACCGGGGAGCTGTTTTTT. Its translation: CASKAAGSNTGELFF.

The chain carries TRBV20-1 and TRBJ1-6, with a tentative D call TRBD1 (5 bases). CDR1 is DFQATT, CDR2 SNEGSKA, per germline (reference sequence). The ends were cut back, 0 bases at V and 7 bases at J, with 19 bases in the middle. CDR3 length equals 17 residues. The DNA for the CDR3 is TGCAGTGCTAGAGACGATCGCAGGGACCCCGGGAATTCACCCCTCCACTTT. It encodes CSARDDRRDPGNSPLHF.

Note on this clonotype: One end of the junction fails to match germline, which may point to a read error. The chain uses TRBV5-3 and TRBJ2-5, with a possible D match to TRBD2 (6 bases). TRBV5-3 is annotated as an ORF whose role is uncertain. This CDR3 is built from 14 residues. The CDR3 loop is CASSFGTLVETQYF. As DNA, the CDR3 is TGTGCCAGCAGCTTCGGGACTTTGGTAGAGACCCAGTACTTC.

Concerning this clonotype itself: A read error may account for a junction end that differs from germline. The rearrangement links TRBV24-1 to TRBJ1-3; D not certain. In germline, CDR1 is KGHDR, CDR2 SFDVKD. The CDR3 contains 15 residues. Here the CDR3 DNA reads TGTGTCACCAGTGATTACACAGAATCTGGAAACACCATATATTTT. It encodes CVTSDYTESGNTIYF.

The gene calls are TRBV6-1 and TRBJ2-7; D is possibly TRBD1 (5 bases). V gave up 5 bases and J gave up 2 bases, with 10 bases separating them. CDR3 size: 13 residues. Germline-derived CDR1 and CDR2 are MNHNS and SASEGT. CDR3 in amino acids: CASSPQVTYEQYF. CDR3 nucleotide sequence: TGTGCCAGCAGTCCACAGGTGACCTACGAGCAGTACTTC.

Here the CDR3 reads CSAQTGNQPQHF. In DNA form, the CDR3 reads TGCAGTGCTCAGACGGGGAATCAGCCCCAGCATTTT. The chain recombines TRBV20-1 with TRBJ1-5, with no clear D. Germline V CDR1 and CDR2: DFQATT, SNEGSKA (reference sequence). The V end lost 5 bases, the J end lost 4 bases, and 9 bases lay between the germline ends. This CDR3 is built from 12 residues.

This clonotype was seen a handful of times. The chain uses TRBV11-2 and TRBJ2-6, with D perhaps matching TRBD1 (6 bases). V lost 0 bases to trimming and J lost 7 bases, with 10 bases between them. CDR3 length: 15 amino acids. Germline-derived CDR1 and CDR2 are SGHAT and FQNNGV. The CDR3 nucleotides read TGTGCCAGCAGCTTAGACAGGGGAAAAGCCAACGTCCTGACTTTC. It yields the protein CASSLDRGKANVLTF.

As for this clonotype: A read error may produce the germline difference seen at one junction end. This chain links TRBV12-3 or TRBV12-4 with TRBJ1-5; no firm D call. This CDR3 has 12 residues. The CDR3 sequence is CDSSLYKGPQHF. The CDR3 DNA is TGTGACAGCAGTTTATACAAGGGGCCCCAGCATTTT.

The gene calls are TRBV7-8 and TRBJ2-3, with a possible D match to TRBD1 (6 bases). V lost 0 bases and J lost 5, with 9 bases in between. Germline V gene lookup returns CDR1 SGHVS and CDR2 FQNEAQ. This CDR3 spans 14 amino acids. The CDR3 loop is CASSLAHREDTQYF. CDR3 nucleotides: TGTGCCAGCAGCTTAGCGCACAGGGAAGATACGCAGTATTTT.

This clonotype is categorized as medium-sized (0.01 to 0.1%). The V gene is TRBV6-1, the J gene TRBJ1-2; TRBD1 agrees at 7 bases. Germline V CDR1 and CDR2: MNHNS, SASEGT. The CDR3 length is 15 residues. The V gene end was trimmed by 10 bases and the J gene end by 4 bases; junction bases not matched to a gene: 15. As DNA, the CDR3 is TGTGCCACCCTCAAATCGGGGACAGAAGGCTATGGCTACACCTTC. Amino acid sequence: CATLKSGTEGYGYTF.

There are a few counts of this clonotype. The genes are TRBV20-1 and TRBJ1-2; D possibly corresponds to TRBD1 (6 bases). The germline V gene encodes CDR1 DFQATT and CDR2 SNEGSKA (reference sequence). The CDR3 is 13 residues long. Trimming stripped 7 bases from V and 5 bases from J, with 17 bases between. CDR3 in DNA: TGCAGTGGGGACGGGGGGGCCGGTTATGGCTACACCTTC. Translated, it gives CSGDGGAGYGYTF.

The rearrangement links TRBV10-3 to TRBJ2-7; possibly TRBD1 for D (7 bases). Germline CDR1 ENHRY, CDR2 SYGVKD. Between the trimmed V and J ends, which lost 6 bases and 3 bases, there was a span of 12 bases. The CDR3 is 13 residues long. The CDR3 sequence is CAIRGGQDYEQYF. The CDR3, as DNA: TGTGCCATCAGGGGAGGACAGGACTACGAGCAGTACTTC.

V and J are TRBV29-1 and TRBJ2-4; no definite D call. The germline gives CDR1 SQVTM, CDR2 ANQGSEA. CDR3 length: 14 residues. Trimming stripped 3 bases from V and 0 bases from J, with 9 bases between. The CDR3 DNA is TGCAGCGTTGAGGGCCTACTAGCCAAAAACATTCAGTACTTC. It encodes CSVEGLLAKNIQYF.

This chain uses TRBV12-2 with TRBJ2-2; the table's D call of TRBD1 was not tested on the DNA. TRBV12-2 represents a pseudogene. The CDR3 extends over 16 amino acids. The chain's CDR3 is CASRFGGTSNTGELFF. CDR3 coding DNA: TGTGCAAGTCGCTTCGGGGGGACCTCGAACACCGGGGAGCTGTTTTTT.

This chain joins TRBV6-1 and TRBJ2-7, with a possible D match to TRBD2 (6 bases). Trimming took 5 bases from V and 8 from J, leaving 16 bases between them. CDR3 length equals 13 residues. Germline V gene lookup returns CDR1 MNHNS and CDR2 SASEGT. In DNA, the CDR3 is TGTGCCAGCAGTACGGGAGAACTAGGAAAGCAGTACTTC. It codes for CASSTGELGKQYF.

The count of this clonotype is one. V usage is TRBV5-1 and J usage is TRBJ1-5; D perhaps matches TRBD1 (5 bases). This CDR3 comprises 16 residues. Trimming left V 4 bases short and J 2 bases short, with 16 bases between. The germline V gene encodes CDR1 SGHRS and CDR2 YFSETQ. The CDR3 region is CASSPKDSQGNQPQHF. CDR3 nucleotide sequence: TGCGCCAGCAGCCCTAAAGACAGCCAGGGCAATCAGCCCCAGCATTTT. Looking up the rest from reference TRBV5-1 and TRBJ1-5 gives the full variable domain: KAGVTQTPRYLIKTRGQQVTLSCSPISGHRSVSWYQQTPGQGLQFLFEYFSETQRNKGNFPGRFSGRQFSNSRSEMNVSTLELGDSALYLCASSPKDSQGNQPQHFGDGTRLSIL.

The rearrangement joins TRBV7-2 to TRBJ1-6, with a tentative D call TRBD1 (5 bases). CDR3 size: 15 residues. Trimming cost V 7 bases and J 6 bases, with 16 bases left between them. Germline CDR1 SGHTA, CDR2 FQGNSA. Here the CDR3 reads CASKRFWDVNSPLHF. The CDR3 coding sequence is TGTGCCAGCAAACGATTCTGGGACGTTAATTCACCCCTCCACTTT.

This clonotype was detected once. The rearrangement links TRBV12-3 or TRBV12-4 to TRBJ2-5, with D perhaps being TRBD1 or TRBD2 (5 bases each). Deletions cut 5 bases from V and 4 bases from J, with 20 bases between. CDR3 length: 16 residues. The CDR3 loop is CASSTPGRGFGETQYF. CDR3 DNA sequence: TGTGCCAGCAGTACCCCGGGACGGGGTTTCGGAGAGACCCAGTACTTC.

In this sample, this clonotype turned up a few times. The CDR3: CSARQGAANSPLHF. DNA for the CDR3: TGCAGTGCTAGACAGGGGGCCGCGAATTCACCCCTCCACTTT. This rearrangement joins TRBV20-1 to TRBJ1-6, with 8 bases lining up with TRBD1. V gave up 2 bases and J gave up 7 bases; unmatched junction bases: 4. Per germline, CDR1 DFQATT and CDR2 SNEGSKA (reference sequence). The CDR3 spans 14 residues.

This clonotype was observed a handful of times. The CDR3 DNA sequence: TGCGCCAGCAGTGAACGGCGGGGGGGCCGGGCCGGGGAGCTGTTTTTT. This encodes CASSERRGGRAGELFF. The chain employs TRBV10-1 and TRBJ2-2; TRBD2 agrees at 9 bases. The V gene's germline CDR1 is WNHNN and CDR2 SYGVQD (reference sequence). Trimming removed 3 bases from V and 6 bases from J; junction bases left unmatched: 8. The CDR3 has 16 amino acids.